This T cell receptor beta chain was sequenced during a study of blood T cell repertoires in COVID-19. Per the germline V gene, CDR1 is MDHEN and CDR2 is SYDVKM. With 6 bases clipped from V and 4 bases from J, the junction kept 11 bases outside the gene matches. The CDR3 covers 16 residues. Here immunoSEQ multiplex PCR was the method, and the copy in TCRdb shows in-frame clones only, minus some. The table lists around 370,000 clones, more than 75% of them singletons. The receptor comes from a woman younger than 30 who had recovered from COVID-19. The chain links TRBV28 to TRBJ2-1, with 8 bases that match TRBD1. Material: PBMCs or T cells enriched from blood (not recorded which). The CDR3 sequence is CASSPRTGRTYNEQFF. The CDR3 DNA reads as TGTGCCAGCAGCCCTCGGACAGGGCGGACGTACAATGAGCAGTTCTTC.